Below, one T cell receptor (beta chain) is given with its context. The antigen remains unidentified. Healthy bone marrow donors formed the donor group. This sample was taken from a study of cytomegalovirus exposure and HLA in healthy donors. Overall study findings and caveats: In an earlier analysis, productive rearrangement rates for most beta V segments clustered near 87% or 30%.

This PCR relied on a set of 60 Vbeta primers and 13 Jbeta primers. Authors' data handling: Unique TCR beta chains totaled around 86 million in a later count, with some 10 million of them shared. Produced via immunoSEQ multiplex PCR; TCRdb's table is partial and in-frame only. That table supplies the V and J calls and clone size; D and trimming were determined from the DNA. Of 150,000 or so clones listed, around 77% were seen once; the top ten hold more than 4%. This CDR3 contains 13 residues. The germline V and J ends were trimmed by 1 base and 2 bases, with 5 bases remaining between them. The germline V gene has CDR1 SGHAT and CDR2 FQDESV (reference sequence).

The chain couples TRBV11-1 to TRBJ2-5, with D hard to call. This TCR was recovered from a male donor in good health and CMV-seropositive. The material sequenced was PBMCs. CDR3 sequence reads: CASSLDFQETQYF. CDR3 DNA sequence: TGTGCCAGCAGCTTAGACTTTCAAGAGACCCAGTACTTC.